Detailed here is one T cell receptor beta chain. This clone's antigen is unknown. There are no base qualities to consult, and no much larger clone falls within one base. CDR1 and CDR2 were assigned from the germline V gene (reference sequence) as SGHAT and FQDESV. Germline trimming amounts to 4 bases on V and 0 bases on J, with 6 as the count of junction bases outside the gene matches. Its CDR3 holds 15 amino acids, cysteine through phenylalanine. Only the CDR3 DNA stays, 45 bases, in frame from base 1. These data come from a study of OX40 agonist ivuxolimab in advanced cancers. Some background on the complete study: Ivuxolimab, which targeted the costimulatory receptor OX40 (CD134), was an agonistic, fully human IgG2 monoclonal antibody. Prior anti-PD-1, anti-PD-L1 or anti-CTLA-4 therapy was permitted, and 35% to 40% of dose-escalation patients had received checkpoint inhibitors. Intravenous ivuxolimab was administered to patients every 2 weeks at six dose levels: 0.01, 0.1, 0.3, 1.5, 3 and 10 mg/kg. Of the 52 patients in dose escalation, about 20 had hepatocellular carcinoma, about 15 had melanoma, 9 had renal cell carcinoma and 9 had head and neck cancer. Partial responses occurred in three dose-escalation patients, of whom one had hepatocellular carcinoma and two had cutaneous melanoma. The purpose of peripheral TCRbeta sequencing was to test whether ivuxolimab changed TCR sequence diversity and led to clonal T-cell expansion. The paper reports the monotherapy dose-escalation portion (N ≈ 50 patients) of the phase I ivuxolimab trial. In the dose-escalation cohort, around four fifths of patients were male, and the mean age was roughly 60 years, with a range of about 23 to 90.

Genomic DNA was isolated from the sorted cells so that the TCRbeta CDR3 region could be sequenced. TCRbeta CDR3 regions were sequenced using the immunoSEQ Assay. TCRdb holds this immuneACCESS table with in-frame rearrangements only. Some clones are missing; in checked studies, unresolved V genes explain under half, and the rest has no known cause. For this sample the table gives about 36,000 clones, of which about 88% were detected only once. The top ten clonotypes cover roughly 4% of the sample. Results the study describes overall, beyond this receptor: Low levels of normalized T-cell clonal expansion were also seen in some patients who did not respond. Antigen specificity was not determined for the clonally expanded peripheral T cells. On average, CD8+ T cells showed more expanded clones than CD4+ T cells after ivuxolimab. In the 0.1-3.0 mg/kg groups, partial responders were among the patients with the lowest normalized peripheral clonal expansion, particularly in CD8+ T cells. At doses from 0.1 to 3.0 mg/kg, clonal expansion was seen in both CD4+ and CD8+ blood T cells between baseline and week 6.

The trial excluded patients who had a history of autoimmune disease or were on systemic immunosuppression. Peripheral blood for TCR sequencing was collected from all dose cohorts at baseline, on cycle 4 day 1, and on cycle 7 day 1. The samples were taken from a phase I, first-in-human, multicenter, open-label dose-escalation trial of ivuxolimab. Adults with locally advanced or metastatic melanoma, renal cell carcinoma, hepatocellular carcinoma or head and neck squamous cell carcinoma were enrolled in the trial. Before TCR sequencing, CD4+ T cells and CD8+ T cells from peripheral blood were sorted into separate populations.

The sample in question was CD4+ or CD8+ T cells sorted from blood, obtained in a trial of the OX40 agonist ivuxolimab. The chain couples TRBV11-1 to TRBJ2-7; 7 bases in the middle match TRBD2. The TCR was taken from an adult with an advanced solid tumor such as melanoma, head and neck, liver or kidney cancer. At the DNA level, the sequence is TGTGCCAGCAGCTCCGGACTAGGCCACTCCTACGAGCAGTACTTC. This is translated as CASSSGLGHSYEQYF.